Presented here are 23 T cell receptor beta chains from one specimen sequenced in a study of blood T cell repertoires in COVID-19. Libraries were prepared by immunoSEQ multiplex PCR; TCRdb keeps only in-frame clonotypes and omits some of them. The sample comprises around 250,000 clones, roughly 89% of which are singletons, and 0.85% to 1% rests with the top ten. Sequenced material: peripheral blood. These receptors originate from a woman aged 40 to 50 who had recovered from COVID-19.

This clone came up once. The rearrangement links TRBV6-5 to TRBJ1-3; 9 nucleotides agree with TRBD1. Germline CDR1 is MNHEY and CDR2 is SVGAGI. The V segment lost 6 bases and the J segment 5 bases; nucleotides outside the gene matches: 5. The CDR3 sequence is 14 residues long. The CDR3 reads CASSGGQGRNTIYF. CDR3 DNA: TGTGCCAGCAGCGGGGGACAGGGAAGAAACACCATATATTTT.

The chain combines TRBV7-9 with TRBJ1-1; 9 bases match TRBD1. The trim removed 5 bases at V and 10 bases at J, leaving 11 bases unmatched. Germline V gene lookup returns CDR1 SEHNR and CDR2 FQNEAQ (reference sequence). There are 14 residues in the CDR3. The CDR3 DNA follows: TGTGCCAGCAGCGCGACCGGGACAGGGTTGGGAGCTTTCTTT. This gives the protein CASSATGTGLGAFF.

The chain has TRBV21-1 and TRBJ2-2; the table's D call of TRBD2 was not tested on the DNA. TRBV21-1 is a pseudogene segment. This CDR3 contains 19 residues. CDR3 bases: TGTGCCAGCAGCCTCCGCGGGACTAGCGTCCTTGCGAACACCGGGGAGCTGTTTTTT. It specifies CASSLRGTSVLANTGELFF.

The rearrangement uses TRBV7-9 and TRBJ2-7; the match to TRBD2 covers 7 bases. CDR1 is SEHNR, CDR2 FQNEAQ, per germline (reference sequence). The junction had 10 bases not matched to a gene; V was cut back by 1 base and J by 4 bases. This CDR3 is built from 16 residues. The CDR3 sequence: CASSLGTSSPSYEQYF. As DNA, the CDR3 is TGTGCCAGCAGCTTAGGGACTAGTTCTCCAAGTTACGAGCAGTACTTC.

The CDR3 is CATSRGQLAGVPNTGELFF. The DNA of the CDR3 is TGTGCCACCAGCAGAGGACAACTAGCGGGAGTGCCGAACACCGGGGAGCTGTTTTTT. The chain employs TRBV15 and TRBJ2-2; 11 positions agree with TRBD2. From germline, CDR1 is LNHNV and CDR2 YYDKDF (reference sequence). This CDR3 region has 19 residues. V shed 1 base, J shed 0 bases, and the junction held 7 bases outside the gene matches.

The chain joins TRBV2 to TRBJ1-6; no definite D call. The germline V and J ends were trimmed by 1 base and 18 bases, with 13 bases remaining between them. The CDR3 length is 12 residues. Germline CDR1 and CDR2: SNHLY and FYNNEI. The CDR3 reads CASSEVERLNHF. DNA of the CDR3: TGTGCCAGCAGTGAAGTTGAGCGACTGAACCACTTT.

The J gene is TRBJ1-4, the V gene TRBV4-1; D is unresolved. The ends were cut back, 0 bases at V and 0 bases at J, with 8 bases in the middle. The length of the CDR3 is 16 residues. The V gene's germline CDR1 is MGHRA and CDR2 YSYEKL. The CDR3 spells CASSQEPIATNEKLFF. In DNA, the CDR3 is TGCGCCAGCAGCCAAGAGCCTATTGCAACTAATGAAAAACTGTTTTTT.

The CDR3 reads CASSEASERNGELFF. The CDR3 nucleotides read TGTGCCAGCAGTGAAGCGTCCGAGCGGAACGGGGAGCTGTTTTTT. This chain connects TRBV6-1 to TRBJ2-2; a possible D gene is TRBD2 (5 bases). Trimming pared 0 bases from V and 7 bases from J, leaving 12 bases between. Germline CDR1 reads MNHNS; CDR2 reads SASEGT. The CDR3 extends over 15 amino acids.

This chain connects TRBV30 to TRBJ2-2, with a possible D match to TRBD1 (5 bases). The ends were cut back, 5 bases at V and 0 bases at J, with 10 bases in the middle. This CDR3 region has 14 residues. Germline V gene sequence: CDR1 GTSNPN, CDR2 SVGIG (reference sequence). CDR3 coding DNA: TGTGCCTGGGTTCGACAGACGAACACCGGGGAGCTGTTTTTT. This translates into CAWVRQTNTGELFF.

This chain links TRBV28 with TRBJ2-7, with 7 bases fitting TRBD1. Per germline, CDR1 MDHEN and CDR2 SYDVKM. The J segment lost 0 bases and the V segment lost 6 bases, leaving 8 bases of the junction unmatched. The CDR3 spans 15 residues. The CDR3 DNA sequence: TGTGCCAGCAGCACATCAGGGGGTGGCTCCTACGAGCAGTACTTC. This gives the protein CASSTSGGGSYEQYF. The whole variable domain, remainder taken from reference TRBV28 and TRBJ2-7, is DVKVTQSSRYLVKRTGEKVFLECVQDMDHENMFWYRQDPGLGLRLIYFSYDVKMKEKGDIPEGYSVSREKKERFSLILESASTNQTSMYLCASSTSGGGSYEQYFGPGTRLTVT.

The CDR3 sequence is CAIGQGIAYEQYF. DNA of the CDR3: TGTGCCATTGGACAGGGGATCGCCTACGAGCAGTACTTC. The chain recombines TRBV10-3 with TRBJ2-7, with TRBD1 identical over 9 bases. The germline V gene encodes CDR1 ENHRY and CDR2 SYGVKD. V trimming: 9 bases; J trimming: 2 bases; junction bases outside the gene matches: 5. This CDR3 spans 13 amino acids.

The chain employs TRBV21-1 and TRBJ2-2; the table's D call TRBD2 went unverified against the DNA. TRBV21-1 is reported as a pseudogene. This CDR3 has 19 residues. The chain's CDR3 is CASSKGGRATGVYTGELFF. CDR3 DNA: TGTGCCAGCAGCAAAGGGGGCCGGGCGACGGGAGTGTATACCGGGGAGCTGTTTTTT.

The V call is TRBV14, the J call TRBJ2-3, with a weak D call TRBD2 (5 bases). CDR1 and CDR2 from the germline V gene are SGHDN and FVKESK. The germline V and J ends were trimmed by 4 bases and 6 bases, with 17 bases remaining between them. This CDR3 is built from 15 residues. This CDR3 reads CASSPGIAAADTQYF. CDR3 nucleotides: TGTGCCAGCAGCCCCGGCATTGCAGCGGCGGATACGCAGTATTTT.

The chain has TRBV3-1 (or the pseudogene TRBV3-2) and TRBJ2-3; TRBD2 aligns across 15 bases. The V segment lost 0 bases and the J segment 3 bases; nucleotides outside the gene matches: 10. CDR3 length: 20 amino acids. Germline V gives CDR1 LGHDT, CDR2 YNNKEL (reference sequence). The CDR3 loop reads CASSQDLGLAGGPGTDTQYF. The CDR3 DNA sequence: TGTGCCAGCAGCCAAGACCTCGGACTAGCGGGAGGGCCGGGGACAGATACGCAGTATTTT.

The V call is TRBV4-2, the J call TRBJ2-6; 7 nucleotides agree with TRBD2. The CDR3 runs 18 residues. CDR1 is LGHNA and CDR2 is YNFKEQ in the germline V gene. V lost 0 bases to trimming and J lost 0 bases; unmatched junction nucleotides: 5. Here the CDR3 reads CASSQDIAGASGANVLTF. The DNA of the CDR3 is TGTGCCAGCAGCCAAGATATAGCGGGCGCCTCTGGGGCCAACGTCCTGACTTTC.

This clone was counted once. The rearrangement joins TRBV24-1 to TRBJ2-2, with a weak D call TRBD1 (6 bases). The CDR3 covers 14 residues. Germline loops: CDR1 KGHDR, CDR2 SFDVKD. The V and J ends lost 10 bases and 1 base respectively, with 12 bases between them. Here the CDR3 DNA reads TGTGCCACGGCAGGGGCCGAGAACACCGGGGAGCTGTTTTTT. It codes for CATAGAENTGELFF.

The chain employs TRBV19 and TRBJ2-3; D is possibly TRBD2 (5 bases). V lost 3 bases, J lost 5 bases, and 12 bases lay in between. The CDR3 totals 14 residues. The germline V gene encodes CDR1 LNHDA and CDR2 SQIVND (reference sequence). The CDR3, as DNA: TGTGCCAGTAGTATCCCCGGCGGACTAGATACGCAGTATTTT. Translation: CASSIPGGLDTQYF.

This chain joins TRBV5-1 and TRBJ2-3; weak D call: TRBD2 (6 bases). This CDR3 spans 15 amino acids. Germline CDR1 reads SGHRS; CDR2 reads YFSETQ. V dropped 5 bases and J dropped 4 bases, with 17 bases sitting between them. CDR3 amino acids: CASSRDGGGSDTQYF. The CDR3 region has the DNA TGCGCCAGCAGTAGGGACGGGGGAGGATCAGATACGCAGTATTTT.

The V call is TRBV19, the J call TRBJ2-7, with 8 bases identical to TRBD1. This CDR3 is built from 13 residues. The germline V gene encodes CDR1 LNHDA and CDR2 SQIVND (reference sequence). V lost 5 bases to trimming and J lost 4 bases; unmatched junction nucleotides: 4. The CDR3: CASSVQGGYEQYF. In DNA form, the CDR3 reads TGTGCCAGTAGTGTACAGGGGGGATACGAGCAGTACTTC.

The CDR3 region is CASSLIGLGASTGELFF. Written as DNA, the CDR3 is TGTGCCAGCAGCTTGATTGGGTTGGGGGCGTCCACCGGGGAGCTGTTTTTT. The rearrangement links TRBV5-5 to TRBJ2-2; maybe TRBD1 (6 bases). The germline CDR1 and CDR2 sequences are SGHKS and YYEKEE (reference sequence). The ends were cut back, 1 base at V and 4 bases at J, with 17 bases in the middle. The length of the CDR3 is 17 residues.

This rearrangement joins TRBV18 to TRBJ1-4, with 8 bases matching TRBD1. Trimming at V came to 4 bases and at J to 0 bases, leaving 10 bases not matched to a gene. The CDR3 covers 18 residues. Germline V gene sequence: CDR1 KGHSH, CDR2 LQKENI. CDR3 coding DNA: TGTGCCAGCTCACGCACGGCCTTGACAGGGGCAACTAATGAAAAACTGTTTTTT. Its translation: CASSRTALTGATNEKLFF.

This clone was observed once. CDR3 amino acids: CATSDHTGEPQHF. The CDR3 nucleotides are TGTGCCACCAGTGATCATACAGGGGAGCCCCAGCATTTT. The chain carries TRBV24-1 and TRBJ1-5; 7 nucleotides line up with TRBD1. This CDR3 is built from 13 residues. Losses at the gene ends were 3 bases for V and 8 bases for J; bases not matched to a gene: 3. Germline CDR1 is KGHDR and CDR2 is SFDVKD.

Notes on this clone: One junction end disagrees with the germline gene, perhaps due to a read error. The chain couples TRBV7-7 to TRBJ2-1; 14 bases are a match to TRBD2. The CDR3 is 20 amino acids. Germline V gene data show CDR1 as SSHAT and CDR2 as FNYEAQ (reference sequence). The CDR3 bases are TGTGCTAGCAGCAAGGGACTAGCGGGAGCTGTCGGAAGCTCCTACAATGAGCAGTTCTTC. Protein sequence: CASSKGLAGAVGSSYNEQFF.